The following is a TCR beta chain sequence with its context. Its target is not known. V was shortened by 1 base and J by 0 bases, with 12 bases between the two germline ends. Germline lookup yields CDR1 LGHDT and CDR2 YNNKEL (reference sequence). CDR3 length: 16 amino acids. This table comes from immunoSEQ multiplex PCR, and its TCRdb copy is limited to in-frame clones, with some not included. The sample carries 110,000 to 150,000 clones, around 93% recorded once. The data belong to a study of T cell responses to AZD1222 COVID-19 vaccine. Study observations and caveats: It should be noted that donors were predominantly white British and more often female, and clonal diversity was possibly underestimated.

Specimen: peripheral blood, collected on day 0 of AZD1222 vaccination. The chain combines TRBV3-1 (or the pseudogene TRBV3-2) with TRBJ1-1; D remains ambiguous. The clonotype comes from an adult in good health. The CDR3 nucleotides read TGTGCCAGCAGCCAAGTAGGGCGGCAAATGAACACTGAAGCTTTCTTT. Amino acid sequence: CASSQVGRQMNTEAFF.